The present T cell receptor beta chain was sequenced within a study of T cell responses to AZD1222 COVID-19 vaccine. Measured with immunoSEQ multiplex PCR; TCRdb has only the in-frame clones, and not every one. The data show about 140,000 clones, roughly 88% seen once. CDR1 and CDR2 from the germline V gene are LNHDA and SQIVND (reference sequence). Trimming removed 3 bases at V and 7 bases at J, with 10 bases between. The CDR3 totals 13 residues. Overall study results and limits: Reports say nearly half of spike-specific TCRs go after unmutated variant regions. Donors skewed white British and female; clonal diversity was possibly underestimated.

On this clone itself: No antigen is known for it.

Sequencing used peripheral blood, obtained on day 0 of AZD1222 vaccination. This clonotype was obtained from an adult in good health. The V call is TRBV19, the J call TRBJ1-5; D ambiguous. CDR3 amino acids: CASSMGRLQPQHF. CDR3 nucleotides: TGTGCCAGTAGTATGGGCCGACTACAGCCCCAGCATTTT.